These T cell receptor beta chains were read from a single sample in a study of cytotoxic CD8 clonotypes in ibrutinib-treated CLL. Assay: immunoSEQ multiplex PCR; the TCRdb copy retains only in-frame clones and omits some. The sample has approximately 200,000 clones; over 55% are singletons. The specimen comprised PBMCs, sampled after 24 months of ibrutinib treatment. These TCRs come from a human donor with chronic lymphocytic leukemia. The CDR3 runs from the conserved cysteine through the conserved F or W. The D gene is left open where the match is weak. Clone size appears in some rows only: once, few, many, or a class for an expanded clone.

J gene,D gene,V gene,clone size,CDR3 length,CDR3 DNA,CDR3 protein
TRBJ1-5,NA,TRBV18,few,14,TGTGCCAGCTCACCAGACCTCGCGGTAACGCGCCAGCATTTT,CASSPDLAVTRQHF
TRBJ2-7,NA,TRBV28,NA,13,TGTGCCAGCAGTTTAGCCCCCAACTACGAGCAGTACTTC,CASSLAPNYEQYF
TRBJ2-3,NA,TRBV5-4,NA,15,TGTGCCAGCAGCTTGAGAACAGTTGGGGCAGATACGCAGTATTTT,CASSLRTVGADTQYF
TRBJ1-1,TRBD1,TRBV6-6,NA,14,TGTGCCAGCAGTGACGACAGGGCGAACACTGAAGCTTTCTTT,CASSDDRANTEAFF
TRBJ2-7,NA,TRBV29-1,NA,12,TGCAGCGTTGAAAACAGATCCTACGAGCAGTACTTC,CSVENRSYEQYF
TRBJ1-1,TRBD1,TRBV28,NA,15,TGTGCCAGCAGTTTAGGAGGACAGGGGGCAACTGAAGCTTTCTTT,CASSLGGQGATEAFF
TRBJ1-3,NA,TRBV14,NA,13,TGTGCCAGCAGCCAAGGTGCCTTAAACACCATATATTTT,CASSQGALNTIYF
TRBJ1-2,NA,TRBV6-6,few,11,TGTGCCAGCAGTTACCCTCCGGTCTACACCTTC,CASSYPPVYTF
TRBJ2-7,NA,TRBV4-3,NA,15,TGCGCCAGCAGCCAAGGGTCCGGACAAAACTACGAGCAGTACTTC,CASSQGSGQNYEQYF
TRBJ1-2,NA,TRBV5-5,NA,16,TGTGCCAGCAGCTTGGGGGCCACTCCTAGTTTATATGGCTACACCTTC,CASSLGATPSLYGYTF
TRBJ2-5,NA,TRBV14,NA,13,TGTGCCAGCCGAGATAGGGGCAGAGAGACCCAGTACTTC,CASRDRGRETQYF
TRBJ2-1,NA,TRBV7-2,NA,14,TGTGCCAGCAGCTTAGAAGGCAGGACCAATGAGCAGTTCTTC,CASSLEGRTNEQFF
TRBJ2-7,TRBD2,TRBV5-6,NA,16,TGTGCCAGCAGCCGAACAGGACTAGCGGGAGTCCACGAGCAGTACTTC,CASSRTGLAGVHEQYF
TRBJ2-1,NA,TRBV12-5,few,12,TGTGCTAGTGGTTTGGGTTTGAATGAGCAGTTCTTC,CASGLGLNEQFF
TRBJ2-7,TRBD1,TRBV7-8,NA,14,TGTGCCAGCAGCTTCCGGGACAGGGGTGGTGAGCAGTACTTC,CASSFRDRGGEQYF
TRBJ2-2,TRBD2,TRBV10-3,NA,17,TGTGCCATCATTGGGACTAGCGGGAGGGCCGCTATCGGGGAGCTGTTTTTT,CAIIGTSGRAAIGELFF
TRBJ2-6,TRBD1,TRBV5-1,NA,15,TGCGCCAGCAGCCCGGGACAGCCGGGAGCCAACGTCCTGACTTTC,CASSPGQPGANVLTF
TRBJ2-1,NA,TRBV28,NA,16,TGTGCCAGCAGCCCCTTAGACAGGAGCTCCTACAATGAGCAGTTCTTC,CASSPLDRSSYNEQFF
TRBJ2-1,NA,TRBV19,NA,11,TGTGCCAGTACCTCCTACAATGAGCAGTTCTTC,CASTSYNEQFF
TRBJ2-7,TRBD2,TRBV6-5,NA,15,TGTGCCAGCAGCCCCAGCGGGACTAGCTCCTACGAGCAGTACTTC,CASSPSGTSSYEQYF
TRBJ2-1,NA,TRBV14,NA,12,TGTGCCAGCAGCCAAGATCGGGGTGAGCAGTTCTTC,CASSQDRGEQFF
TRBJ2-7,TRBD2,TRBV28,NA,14,TGTGCCAGCAGTTTAGGCGGGAGTATCCACGAGCAGTACTTC,CASSLGGSIHEQYF
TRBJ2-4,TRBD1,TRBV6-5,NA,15,TGTGCCAGCGGACTCTTACCACAGGGGATAAACATTCAGTACTTC,CASGLLPQGINIQYF
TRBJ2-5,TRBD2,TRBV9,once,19,TGTGCCAGCAGCGTAGCCCCCGTCCGGAGGAGCGGGAGTGGGGAGACCCAGTACTTC,CASSVAPVRRSGSGETQYF
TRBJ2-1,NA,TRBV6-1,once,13,TGTGCCAGCTGTCGGGACACTTACAATGAGCAGTTCTTC,CASCRDTYNEQFF
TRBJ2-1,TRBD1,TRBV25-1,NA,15,TGTGCCAGTAACCTTAAAAGCAGGGGGCGGAATGAGCAGTTCTTC,CASNLKSRGRNEQFF
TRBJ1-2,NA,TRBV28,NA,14,TGTGCCAGCAGCCCGCGGGGGGTCGACTATGGCTACACCTTC,CASSPRGVDYGYTF
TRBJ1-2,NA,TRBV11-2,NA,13,TGTGCCAGCAGCCAAACCGGTGGCTATGGCTACACCTTC,CASSQTGGYGYTF
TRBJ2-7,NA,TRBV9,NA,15,TGTGCCAGCAGCCCAAGAGTTGAAGGGGGGGCCGAGCAGTACTTC,CASSPRVEGGAEQYF
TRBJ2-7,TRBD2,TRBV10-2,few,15,TGCGCCAGCAGTGAGCGGACTAGCGGATCCTACGAGCAGTACTTC,CASSERTSGSYEQYF
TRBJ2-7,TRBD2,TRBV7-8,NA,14,TGTGCCAGCAGTGGCGGAGCGGGAGGATGGGAGCAGTACTTC,CASSGGAGGWEQYF
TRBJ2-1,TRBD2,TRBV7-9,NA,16,TGTGCCAGCAGAAGAGACTCAAGCGGGAGCCACAATGAGCAGTTCTTC,CASRRDSSGSHNEQFF
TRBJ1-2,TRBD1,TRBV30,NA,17,TGTGCCTGGAGTAAAGGACAGGGGGTAACGAACTTCCCTGGCTACACCTTC,CAWSKGQGVTNFPGYTF
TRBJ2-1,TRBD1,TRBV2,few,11,TGTGCCAGCAGTGTGGACAGGGAGCAGTTCTTC,CASSVDREQFF
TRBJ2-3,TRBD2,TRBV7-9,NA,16,TGTGCCAGCAGCTTCGGGACTAGCGGGAGCACAGATACGCAGTATTTT,CASSFGTSGSTDTQYF
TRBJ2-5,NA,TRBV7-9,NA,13,TGTGCCAGCAGCTTAGCCAGGGAAGAGACCCAGTACTTC,CASSLAREETQYF
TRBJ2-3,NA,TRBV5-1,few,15,TGCGCCAGCAGCCGCGACGGACAGCCCACAGATACGCAGTATTTT,CASSRDGQPTDTQYF
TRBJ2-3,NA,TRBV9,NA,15,TGTGCCAGCAGCGTGGGGCGGAGTAGCACAGATACGCAGTATTTT,CASSVGRSSTDTQYF
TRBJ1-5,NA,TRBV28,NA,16,TGTGCCAGCAGTTCTCAGAGTGGGGGAAACAATCAGCCCCAGCATTTT,CASSSQSGGNNQPQHF
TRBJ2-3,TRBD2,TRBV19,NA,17,TGTGCCAGTAGACAGAAGGGACTAGCGGTTAGCACAGATACGCAGTATTTT,CASRQKGLAVSTDTQYF
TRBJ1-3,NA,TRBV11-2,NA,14,TGTGCCAGCAGTCGGAGCTCCTCTGGAAACACCATATATTTT,CASSRSSSGNTIYF
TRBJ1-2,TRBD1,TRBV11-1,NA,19,TGTGCCAGCAGCTCCCGGACAGGGGCCTTCTTAGGTGATCGGGATGGCTACACCTTC,CASSSRTGAFLGDRDGYTF
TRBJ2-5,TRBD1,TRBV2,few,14,TGTGCCAGCACCCGGGACAGGGGGAGAGAGACCCAGTACTTC,CASTRDRGRETQYF
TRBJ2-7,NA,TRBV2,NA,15,TGTGCCAGCAGTGATATCGTGGGACGGGCCGGGGAGCAGTACTTC,CASSDIVGRAGEQYF
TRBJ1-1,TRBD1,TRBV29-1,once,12,TGCAGCGTGGTTCCGGGACAGACTGAAGCTTTCTTT,CSVVPGQTEAFF
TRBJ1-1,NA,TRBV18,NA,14,TGTGCCAGCTCACCGGACACAGGGAACACTGAAGCTTTCTTT,CASSPDTGNTEAFF
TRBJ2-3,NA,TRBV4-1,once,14,TGCGCCAGCAGCCTAAAATTCTTGGGTGATACGCAGTATTTT,CASSLKFLGDTQYF
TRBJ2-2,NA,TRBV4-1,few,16,TGCGCCAGCAGCCAAGTACACCTACAGGGTACCGGGGAGCTGTTTTTT,CASSQVHLQGTGELFF
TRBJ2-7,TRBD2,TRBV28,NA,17,TGTGCCAGCAGCCTAATTCCCCCGGGACTAGCGGCGTACGAGCAGTACTTC,CASSLIPPGLAAYEQYF
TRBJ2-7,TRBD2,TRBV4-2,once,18,TGTGCCAGCAGCCGGACTAGCGGGAGCGGAGCCCTCACCTACGAGCAGTACTTC,CASSRTSGSGALTYEQYF
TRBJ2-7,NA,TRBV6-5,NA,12,TGTGCCAGCAGTTACAGGGGGGGCGAGCAGTACTTC,CASSYRGGEQYF
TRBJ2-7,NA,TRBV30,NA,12,TGTGCCTGGAGTGTCTCTTACTACGAGCAGTACTTC,CAWSVSYYEQYF
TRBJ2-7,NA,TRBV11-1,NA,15,TGTGCCAGCAGCTTAGGTCGAGGGGGGTTCTACGAGCAGTACTTC,CASSLGRGGFYEQYF
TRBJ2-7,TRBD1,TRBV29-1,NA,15,TGCAGCGTTGATGGACGGACAGGGGGTAACTACGAGCAGTACTTC,CSVDGRTGGNYEQYF
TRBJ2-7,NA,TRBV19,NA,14,TGTGCCAGTAGTATAGATTACACAACCTACGAGCAGTACTTC,CASSIDYTTYEQYF
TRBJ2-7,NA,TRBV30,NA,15,TGTGCCTGGAGTGCCCCGGGGGCGCGATCGTACGAGCAGTACTTC,CAWSAPGARSYEQYF
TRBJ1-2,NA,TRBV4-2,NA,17,TGTGCCAGCAGCTGGGTCGGGACTCGGGAGTACGGCTATGGCTACACCTTC,CASSWVGTREYGYGYTF
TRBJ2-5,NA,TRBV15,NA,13,TGTGCCACCAGCAGAGAAGATCAAGAGACCCAGTACTTC,CATSREDQETQYF
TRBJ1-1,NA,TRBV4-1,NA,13,TGCGCCAGCAGCCAAGATAGCAGCACTGAAGCTTTCTTT,CASSQDSSTEAFF